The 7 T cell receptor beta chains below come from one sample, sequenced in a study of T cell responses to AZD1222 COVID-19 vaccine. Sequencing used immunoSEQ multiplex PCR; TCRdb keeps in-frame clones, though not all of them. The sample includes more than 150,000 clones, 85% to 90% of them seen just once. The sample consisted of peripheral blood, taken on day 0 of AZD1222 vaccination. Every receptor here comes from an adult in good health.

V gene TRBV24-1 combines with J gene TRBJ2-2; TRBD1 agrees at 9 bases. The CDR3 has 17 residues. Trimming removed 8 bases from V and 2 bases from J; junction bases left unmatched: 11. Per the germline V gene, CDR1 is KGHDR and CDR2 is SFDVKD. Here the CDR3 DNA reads TGTGCCACCACCGATGCGGGACAGGGTCAAAACACCGGGGAGCTGTTTTTT. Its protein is CATTDAGQGQNTGELFF.

The CDR3 DNA follows: TGCGCCAGCAGCTTGGATGGGGGAACCTACGAGCAGTACTTC. It yields the protein CASSLDGGTYEQYF. The chain links TRBV5-1 to TRBJ2-7; tentatively, D is TRBD1 or TRBD2 (5 bases each). CDR3 length: 14 residues. V lost 0 bases to trimming and J lost 2 bases, with 9 bases between them. Germline V gene sequence: CDR1 SGHRS, CDR2 YFSETQ. Drawing the rest from reference TRBV5-1 and TRBJ2-7, the complete variable domain is KAGVTQTPRYLIKTRGQQVTLSCSPISGHRSVSWYQQTPGQGLQFLFEYFSETQRNKGNFPGRFSGRQFSNSRSEMNVSTLELGDSALYLCASSLDGGTYEQYFGPGTRLTVT.

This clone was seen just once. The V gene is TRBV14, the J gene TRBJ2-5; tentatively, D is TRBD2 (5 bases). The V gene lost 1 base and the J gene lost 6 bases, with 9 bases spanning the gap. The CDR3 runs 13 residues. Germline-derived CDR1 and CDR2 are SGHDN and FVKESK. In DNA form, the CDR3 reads TGTGCCAGCAGCCAAGGGACTTGGAAGACCCAGTACTTC. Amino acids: CASSQGTWKTQYF.

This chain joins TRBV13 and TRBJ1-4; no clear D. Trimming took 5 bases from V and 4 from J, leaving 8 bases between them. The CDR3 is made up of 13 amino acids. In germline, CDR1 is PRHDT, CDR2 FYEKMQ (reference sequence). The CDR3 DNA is TGTGCCAGCAGCGGTGACGTTAATGAAAAACTGTTTTTT. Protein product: CASSGDVNEKLFF. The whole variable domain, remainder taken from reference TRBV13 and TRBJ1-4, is AAGVIQSPRHLIKEKRETATLKCYPIPRHDTVYWYQQGPGQDPQFLISFYEKMQSDKGSIPDRFSAQQFSDYHSELNMSSLELGDSALYFCASSGDVNEKLFFGSGTQLSVL.

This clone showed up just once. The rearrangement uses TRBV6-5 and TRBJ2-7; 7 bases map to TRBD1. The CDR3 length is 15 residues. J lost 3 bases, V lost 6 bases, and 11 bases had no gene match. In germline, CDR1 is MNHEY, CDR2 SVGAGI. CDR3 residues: CASRQTGRGLYEQYF. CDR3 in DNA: TGTGCCAGCAGACAGACAGGGAGAGGACTCTACGAGCAGTACTTC.

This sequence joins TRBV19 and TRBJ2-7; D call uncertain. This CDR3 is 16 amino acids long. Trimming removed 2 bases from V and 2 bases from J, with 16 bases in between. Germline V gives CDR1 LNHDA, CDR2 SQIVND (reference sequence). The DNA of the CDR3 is TGTGCCAGTAGTATAAAGGTCGCGGACCTTCCCTACGAGCAGTACTTC. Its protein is CASSIKVADLPYEQYF.

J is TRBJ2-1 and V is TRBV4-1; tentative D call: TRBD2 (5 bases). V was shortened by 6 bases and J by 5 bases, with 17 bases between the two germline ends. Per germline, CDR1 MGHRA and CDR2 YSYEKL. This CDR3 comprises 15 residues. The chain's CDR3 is CASSYSVNLHNEQFF. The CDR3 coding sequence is TGCGCCAGCAGTTATAGCGTGAACCTTCACAATGAGCAGTTCTTC.